The 5 T cell receptor beta chains below all came from one sample that was sequenced in a study of T cell responses to AZD1222 COVID-19 vaccine. TCRdb's table, derived via immunoSEQ multiplex PCR, lists solely in-frame clones and lacks some. This sample has around 66,000 clones, with more than 65% found just once. Sample: peripheral blood, taken on day 0 of MenACWY control vaccination. The source is an adult in good health.

The chain is built from TRBV4-2 and TRBJ2-5; D is ambiguous. Trimming cost V 1 base and J 2 bases, with 8 bases left between them. This CDR3 is built from 14 residues. The germline V gene encodes CDR1 LGHNA and CDR2 YNFKEQ. The CDR3 protein is CASSQGTRQETQYF. CDR3 nucleotides: TGTGCCAGCAGCCAAGGGACCCGACAAGAGACCCAGTACTTC.

The chain employs TRBV6-5 and TRBJ1-4; D unresolved. The V and J ends lost 8 bases and 5 bases respectively, with 12 bases between them. Germline CDR1 reads MNHEY; CDR2 reads SVGAGI. CDR3 size: 13 residues. CDR3 amino acids: CASFGQLNEKLFF. CDR3 bases: TGTGCCAGCTTTGGGCAGTTGAATGAAAAACTGTTTTTT.

This clone was observed a few times. DNA for the CDR3: TGTGCCTGGGGGACAGGGTATACAGATACGCAGTATTTT. It translates to CAWGTGYTDTQYF. The chain is built from TRBV30 and TRBJ2-3, with 9 bases that match TRBD1. The trim removed 5 bases at V and 3 bases at J, leaving 3 bases unmatched. CDR1 and CDR2 from the germline V gene are GTSNPN and SVGIG (reference sequence). The CDR3 is 13 amino acids.

This rearrangement joins TRBV5-6 to TRBJ2-7, with 8 bases matching TRBD1. CDR1 is SGHDT and CDR2 is YYEEEE in the germline V gene. Germline trimming cut 3 bases from V and 4 bases from J; bases unmatched to any gene: 6. The CDR3 totals 14 residues. CDR3 sequence (DNA): TGTGCCAGCAGCTATACAGGGGGATCTTACGAGCAGTACTTC. This gives the protein CASSYTGGSYEQYF.

The rearrangement uses TRBV14 and TRBJ2-1; TRBD1 agrees at 8 bases. The J segment lost 4 bases and the V segment lost 0 bases, leaving 11 bases of the junction unmatched. The germline V gene encodes CDR1 SGHDN and CDR2 FVKESK. This CDR3 has 18 residues. The CDR3 reads CASSQESQGQAIYNEQFF. The CDR3 DNA sequence: TGTGCCAGCAGCCAAGAAAGCCAGGGACAGGCGATTTACAATGAGCAGTTCTTC.